One sample yielded the 10 T cell receptor beta chains listed below, sequenced in a study of T-cell memory formation after mild COVID-19 (dated by TCRdb to the early 2020s). The method was 5' RACE. Sequencing was performed on an Illumina NovaSeq 6000. Using fastp trimming at Q25 and MiXCR clonotype assembly, TCRdb reanalyzed the public sequencing data and kept in-frame beta chains. For every CDR3 protein sequence, its rows merge into one entry that carries the most common genes and DNA. The sample yields 80,000 to 130,000 distinct CDR3 sequences; 8.5% to 14% were counted once. The top ten constitute 40% of the sample. Material: PBMCs or a T cell subset sorted from them (not recorded which). These TCRs come from a man between 18 and 29 years old who had mild COVID-19 (a few samples of this study predate the infection). The sample titles of this study are shuffled in the database, so cell type and time point are left out; the donor was told from shared clones.

J is TRBJ1-2 and V is TRBV6-5; no firm D call. Germline CDR1 MNHEY, CDR2 SVGAGI. The CDR3 covers 15 residues. V was clipped by 6 bases and J by 1 base, with 15 bases between them. CDR3 nucleotides: TGTGCCAGCAGCTACAGCCCTTCTAGTAACTATGGCTACACCTTC. It specifies CASSYSPSSNYGYTF.

The gene calls are TRBV4-3 and TRBJ1-1; D is ambiguous. Trimming stripped 0 bases from V and 1 base from J, with 9 bases between. Germline V gives CDR1 LGHNA, CDR2 YSLEER. This CDR3 spans 15 amino acids. The CDR3 reads CASSQDWVENTEAFF. The CDR3 DNA reads as TGCGCCAGCAGCCAAGATTGGGTTGAGAACACTGAAGCTTTCTTT.

This clonotype appeared a few times. V gene TRBV7-9 combines with J gene TRBJ2-7, with D unresolved. V was cut by 1 base and J by 5 bases, with 6 bases left in between. The CDR3 spans 12 residues. CDR1 and CDR2 from the germline V gene are SEHNR and FQNEAQ (reference sequence). Here the CDR3 reads CASSLEGNEQYF. Written as DNA, the CDR3 is TGTGCCAGCAGCTTAGAAGGGAACGAGCAGTACTTC.

This clonotype was detected many times. This sequence joins TRBV12-3 or TRBV12-4 and TRBJ1-1; no firm D call. Trimming shortened V by 0 bases and J by 1 base, and 0 bases separated the two germline ends. CDR3 length: 12 amino acids. The CDR3 spells CASSLANTEAFF. The CDR3 nucleotides read TGTGCCAGCAGTTTAGCGAACACTGAAGCTTTCTTT.

There are a few counts of this clonotype. This chain's CDR3 is CASSLVEAGGVRNTEAFF. In DNA, the CDR3 is TGCGCCAGCAGCTTGGTTGAAGCAGGCGGGGTACGGAACACTGAAGCTTTCTTT. The rearrangement links TRBV5-1 to TRBJ1-1, with no clear D. V was shortened by 0 bases and J by 1 base, with 19 bases between the two germline ends. Germline loops: CDR1 SGHRS, CDR2 YFSETQ. The CDR3 has 18 residues.

The chain employs TRBV24-1 and TRBJ1-6; a weak D match, TRBD1 (6 bases). Germline V CDR1 and CDR2: KGHDR, SFDVKD. Trimming removed 4 bases from V and 8 bases from J, with 8 bases in between. The CDR3 is 13 residues long. The CDR3 bases are TGTGCCACCAGTGAGGGGGCCTATTCACCCCTCCACTTT. Amino acids: CATSEGAYSPLHF.

This clonotype was counted a few times. The gene calls are TRBV7-9 and TRBJ1-2; unclear D gene. The germline V gene encodes CDR1 SEHNR and CDR2 FQNEAQ (reference sequence). The CDR3 covers 15 residues. Trimming took off 6 bases at V and 2 bases at J, with 16 bases between the two ends. CDR3 sequence reads: CASSHARRENYGYTF. CDR3 DNA sequence: TGTGCCAGCAGTCACGCACGGAGGGAGAACTATGGCTACACCTTC. The full variable domain, with the rest looked up from reference TRBV7-9 and TRBJ1-2, is DTGVSQNPRHKITKRGQNVTFRCDPISEHNRLYWYRQTLGQGPEFLTYFQNEAQLEKSRLLSDRFSAERPKGSFSTLEIQRTEQGDSAMYLCASSHARRENYGYTFGSGTRLTVV.

Only a few counts were recorded for this clonotype. The chain uses TRBV4-1 and TRBJ1-6, with 9 bases matching TRBD1. Germline CDR1 is MGHRA and CDR2 is YSYEKL. Losses at the gene ends were 3 bases for V and 8 bases for J; bases not matched to a gene: 14. The CDR3 totals 18 residues. The DNA for the CDR3 is TGCGCCAGCAGCCACTTAAGTTTGGGACAGGGCTTACATTCACCCCTCCACTTT. Translating gives CASSHLSLGQGLHSPLHF.

A few counts support this clonotype. The V and J genes are TRBV4-1 and TRBJ1-1; perhaps TRBD1 as D (6 bases). Between the trimmed V and J ends, which lost 4 bases and 5 bases, there was a span of 14 bases. The CDR3 totals 14 residues. Per germline, CDR1 MGHRA and CDR2 YSYEKL. The CDR3 coding sequence is TGCGCCAGCAGCCCCGGACCAGGGGCAACTGAAGCTTTCTTT. This gives the protein CASSPGPGATEAFF.

This clonotype was recorded at least ten times. The chain has TRBV20-1 and TRBJ2-7, with TRBD1 matching over 8 bases. Germline lookup yields CDR1 DFQATT and CDR2 SNEGSKA (reference sequence). V lost 6 bases to trimming and J lost 1 base; unmatched junction nucleotides: 11. The CDR3 runs to 15 residues. For the CDR3, the DNA is TGCAGTGCGTCTGGACAGGGAACTCATTCCTACGAGCAGTACTTC. This translates into CSASGQGTHSYEQYF.